The entry below gives a single TCR beta chain sequence along with its context. The target antigen is unknown. With V trimmed by 0 bases and J by 8 bases, 8 bases remained unmatched. This CDR3 spans 16 amino acids. This entry comes from a study of OX40 agonist ivuxolimab in advanced cancers. General observations from the study: On average, a greater number of expanded clones characterised CD8+ T cells relative to CD4+.

Here immunoSEQ multiplex PCR was the method, and the copy in TCRdb shows in-frame clones only, minus some. The table includes tens of thousands of clones, 91% detected once. The sequence came from an adult with an advanced solid tumor such as melanoma, head and neck, liver or kidney cancer. This chain links TRBV6-7 with TRBJ2-4, with 9 bases aligning to TRBD1. TRBV6-7 has ORF status, its function being uncertain. Specimen: CD4+ or CD8+ T cells sorted from blood, collected in a trial of the OX40 agonist ivuxolimab. CDR3: CASSYSQRQGGDIQYF. For the CDR3, the DNA is TGTGCCAGCAGTTACTCGCAGAGACAGGGGGGGGACATTCAGTACTTC.